These 9 T cell receptor beta chains came from one sample sequenced in a study of T cell clonotyping in hematopoietic cell transplantation. Sequencing was performed with immunoSEQ multiplex PCR; in TCRdb, only in-frame clones are kept and a portion is missing. The sample includes about 16,000 clones, less than 80% of them seen just once. The input for sequencing was PBMCs, taken 30 days after allogeneic stem cell transplant. The receptors originated from a male patient between 45 and 60 years old who had an allogeneic stem cell transplant from an unrelated donor, so T cells may come from the graft donor. Some clones in this sample may be carry-over from other donors' samples.

This clone occurred once. This sequence joins TRBV4-1 and TRBJ1-4; unclear D gene. Germline V gene sequence: CDR1 MGHRA, CDR2 YSYEKL. V was pared by 1 base and J by 8 bases, with 14 bases between. CDR3 length: 15 amino acids. The CDR3 sequence is CASSQVSPVGEKLFF. The CDR3 DNA reads as TGCGCCAGCAGCCAAGTATCCCCAGTTGGGGAAAAACTGTTTTTT.

V is TRBV30 and J is TRBJ2-5; TRBD2 aligns across 8 bases. Germline CDR1 GTSNPN, CDR2 SVGIG (reference sequence). The CDR3 totals 13 residues. Losses at the gene ends were 2 bases for V and 5 bases for J; bases not matched to a gene: 4. CDR3 sequence (DNA): TGTGCCTGGAGTACGGGGGGGCAGGAGACCCAGTACTTC. Residues: CAWSTGGQETQYF.

This clone was observed a few times. The junction departs from the called germline gene at one end, perhaps through a read error. V usage is TRBV2 and J usage is TRBJ1-1, with D possibly TRBD1 on 5 matching bases. Per the germline V gene, CDR1 is SNHLY and CDR2 is FYNNEI. CDR3 length: 15 residues. The CDR3 coding sequence is TGTGCCAGCAGTGCACAGGACGACTTGAACACCGAAGCTTTCTTT. Residues: CASSAQDDLNTEAFF.

This clone appeared a few times. The chain has TRBV2 and TRBJ2-2; a possible D gene is TRBD1 (5 bases). V dropped 4 bases and J dropped 5 bases, with 8 bases sitting between them. The CDR3 contains 13 residues. Per germline, CDR1 SNHLY and CDR2 FYNNEI. CDR3 DNA sequence: TGTGCCAGCAGTGTAGGGGCTACCGGGGAGCTGTTTTTT. Amino acids: CASSVGATGELFF.

The chain combines TRBV4-3 with TRBJ1-3; D might be TRBD1 (5 bases). Germline assignment: CDR1 LGHNA and CDR2 YSLEER. CDR3 length: 19 residues. V gave up 0 bases and J gave up 5 bases, with 23 bases separating them. The CDR3 coding sequence is TGCGCCAGCAGCCAAGATGAGGGTAGGCAGGGTATTTTAAGAAACACCATATATTTT. It is translated as CASSQDEGRQGILRNTIYF.

The chain has TRBV27 and TRBJ1-5, with D uncertain. Trimming left V 3 bases short and J 5 bases short, with 8 bases between. Germline CDR1 MNHEY, CDR2 SMNVEV (reference sequence). The CDR3 loop spans 13 amino acids. The DNA of the CDR3 is TGTGCCAGCAGTTTGAGGGCCTATCAGCCCCAGCATTTT. Protein product: CASSLRAYQPQHF.

V usage is TRBV6-1 and J usage is TRBJ1-5; perhaps TRBD1 as D (5 bases). Germline V gene sequence: CDR1 MNHNS, CDR2 SASEGT. Trimming took off 9 bases at V and 5 bases at J, with 14 bases between the two ends. This CDR3 is built from 13 residues. CDR3 residues: CASTYRIYQPQHF. The CDR3 DNA follows: TGTGCCAGTACATACAGGATCTATCAGCCCCAGCATTTT.

This clone turned up a few times. This rearrangement joins TRBV4-3 to TRBJ2-7; 9 bases are shared with TRBD2. Per germline, CDR1 LGHNA and CDR2 YSLEER. V shed 1 base, J shed 6 bases, and the junction held 1 base outside the gene matches. This CDR3 spans 13 amino acids. This CDR3 reads CASSQVTSGEQYF. DNA of the CDR3: TGCGCCAGCAGCCAAGTGACTAGCGGCGAGCAGTACTTC.

This chain uses TRBV29-1 with TRBJ2-5; D is undetermined. This CDR3 is built from 10 residues. Germline loops: CDR1 SQVTM, CDR2 ANQGSEA. The V and J ends lost 6 bases and 5 bases respectively, with 7 bases between them. The CDR3 spells CSVHTETQYF. CDR3 DNA sequence: TGCAGCGTGCATACGGAGACCCAGTACTTC.